The subject of this entry is one T cell receptor (beta chain). Antigen unknown. This entry is derived from a study of shared clonotypes between healthy human individuals. Germline loops: CDR1 MNHNY, CDR2 SVGAGI (reference sequence). The CDR3 contains 12 residues. V trimming: 6 bases; J trimming: 7 bases; junction bases outside the gene matches: 6. This table comes from immunoSEQ multiplex PCR, and its TCRdb copy is limited to in-frame clones, with some not included. The sample holds approximately 2,300,000 clones; about 90% are singletons and the top ten take roughly 0.34%. General study findings and limits: Few donors restricted represented genetic and exposure-history diversity.

This clonotype was obtained from a man between 18 and 35 years old in good health. Some clones in this sample may be carry-over from other donors' samples. The sequencing input was naive CD4+ T cells from PBMCs. Described subset: CD45RA+ positively selected. The V gene is TRBV6-6, the J gene TRBJ2-7; 7 bases are a match to TRBD1. The CDR3 DNA reads TGTGCCAGCAGCTACAGGGGCCCGGAGCAGTACTTC. Translation: CASSYRGPEQYF.